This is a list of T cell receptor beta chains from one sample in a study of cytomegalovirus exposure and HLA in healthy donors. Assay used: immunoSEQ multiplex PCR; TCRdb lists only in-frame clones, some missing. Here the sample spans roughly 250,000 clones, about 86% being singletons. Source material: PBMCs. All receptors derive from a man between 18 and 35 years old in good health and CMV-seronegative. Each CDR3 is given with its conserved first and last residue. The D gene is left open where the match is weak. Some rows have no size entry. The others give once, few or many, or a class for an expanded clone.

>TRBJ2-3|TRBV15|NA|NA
CATSRWGADTQYF
TGTGCCACCAGCAGATGGGGGGCAGATACGCAGTATTTT
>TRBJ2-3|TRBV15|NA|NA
CATSRALEDTQYF
TGTGCCACCAGCAGAGCTCTAGAAGATACGCAGTATTTT
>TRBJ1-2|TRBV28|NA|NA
CASTLRGYSGYTF
TGTGCCAGCACCCTACGGGGTTACAGTGGCTACACCTTC
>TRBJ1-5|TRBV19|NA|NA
CASKETGNSNQPQHF
TGTGCCAGTAAAGAGACAGGAAATAGCAATCAGCCCCAGCATTTT
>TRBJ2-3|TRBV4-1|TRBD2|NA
CASSQEAGAKGDTQYF
TGCGCCAGCAGCCAAGAAGCGGGGGCAAAGGGAGATACGCAGTATTTT
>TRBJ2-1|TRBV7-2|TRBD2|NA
CASRSGLADFDSYNEQFF
TGTGCCAGCAGATCGGGACTAGCGGACTTCGACTCCTACAATGAGCAGTTCTTC
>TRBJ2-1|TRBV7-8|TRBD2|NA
CASSPETSGRGDEQFF
TGTGCCAGCAGCCCGGAGACTAGCGGGAGGGGGGATGAGCAGTTCTTC
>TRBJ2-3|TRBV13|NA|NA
CASSSLTGRGTDTQYF
TGTGCCAGCAGCTCCCTAACAGGGCGGGGGACAGATACGCAGTATTTT
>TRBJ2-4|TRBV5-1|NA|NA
CASSLEIRGAKNIQYF
TGCGCCAGCAGCTTGGAGATACGGGGAGCCAAAAACATTCAGTACTTC
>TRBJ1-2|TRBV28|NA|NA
CASSSDSLYGYTF
TGTGCCAGCAGCTCGGACAGCCTCTATGGCTACACCTTC
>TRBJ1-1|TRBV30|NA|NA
CAWAPEANTEAFF
TGTGCCTGGGCCCCCGAGGCGAACACTGAAGCTTTCTTT
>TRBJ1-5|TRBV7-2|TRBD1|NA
CASSLSTGDLQPQHF
TGTGCCAGCAGCTTATCGACAGGGGATTTGCAGCCCCAGCATTTT
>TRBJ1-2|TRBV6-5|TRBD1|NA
CASSRDRVNGYTF
TGTGCCAGCAGCCGCGACAGGGTTAATGGCTACACCTTC
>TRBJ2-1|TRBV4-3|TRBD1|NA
CASSQESLRTGINNEQFF
TGCGCCAGCAGCCAAGAGTCGTTGAGGACAGGGATAAACAATGAGCAGTTCTTC
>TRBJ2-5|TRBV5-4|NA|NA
CASSIQETQYF
TGTGCCAGCAGCATACAAGAGACCCAGTACTTC
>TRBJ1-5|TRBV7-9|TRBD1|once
CASSLTGGNQPQHF
TGTGCCAGCAGCTTAACAGGGGGCAATCAGCCCCAGCATTTT
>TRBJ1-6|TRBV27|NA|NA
CASSLRESYNSPLHF
TGTGCCAGCAGTTTACGGGAGTCCTATAATTCACCCCTCCACTTT
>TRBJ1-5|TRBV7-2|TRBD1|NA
CASSLGDRGPQHF
TGTGCCAGCAGCTTAGGGGACAGGGGGCCCCAGCATTTT
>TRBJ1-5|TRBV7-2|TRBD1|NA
CASSKLSGTGDYSNQPQHF
TGTGCCAGCAGCAAACTATCCGGGACAGGGGACTATAGCAATCAGCCCCAGCATTTT
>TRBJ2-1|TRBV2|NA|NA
CASSDRPPRTGYHEQFF
TGTGCCAGCAGTGATAGGCCCCCAAGAACAGGATACCATGAGCAGTTCTTC
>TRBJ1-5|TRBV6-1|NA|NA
CASSESLGVNQPQHF
TGTGCCAGCAGTGAAAGTCTCGGGGTCAATCAGCCCCAGCATTTT
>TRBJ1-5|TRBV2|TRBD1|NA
CASSELQGDNQPQHF
TGTGCCAGCAGTGAGCTACAGGGGGACAATCAGCCCCAGCATTTT
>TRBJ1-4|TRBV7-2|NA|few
CASSSRGGRVEKLFF
TGTGCCAGCAGCTCCCGGGGGGGCAGGGTGGAGAAACTGTTTTTT
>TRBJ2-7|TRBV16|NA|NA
CASSQLRQGNEQYF
TGTGCCAGCAGCCAATTACGGCAGGGCAACGAGCAGTACTTC
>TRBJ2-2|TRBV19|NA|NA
CASTVGGYAGELFF
TGTGCCAGTACGGTGGGGGGATATGCCGGGGAGCTGTTTTTT
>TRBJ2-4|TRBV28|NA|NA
CASSLNDRNIQYF
TGTGCCAGCAGTTTGAACGATCGGAACATTCAGTACTTC
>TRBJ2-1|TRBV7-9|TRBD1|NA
CASSGVVTGGLNEQFF
TGTGCCAGCAGCGGGGTTGTGACAGGGGGCCTCAATGAGCAGTTCTTC
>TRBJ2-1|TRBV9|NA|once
CASSVFLVSEQFF
TGTGCCAGCAGCGTATTCTTGGTAAGCGAGCAGTTCTTC
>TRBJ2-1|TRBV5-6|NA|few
CASSPGTRQAFNEQFF
TGTGCCAGCAGCCCGGGGACGAGACAGGCTTTCAATGAGCAGTTCTTC
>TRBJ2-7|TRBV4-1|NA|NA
CASSQRDGTYEQYF
TGCGCCAGCAGCCAGCGGGACGGGACCTACGAGCAGTACTTC
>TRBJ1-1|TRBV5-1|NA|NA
CASSREAGRPLGTEAFF
TGCGCCAGCAGCCGGGAAGCGGGACGCCCTTTAGGAACTGAAGCTTTCTTT
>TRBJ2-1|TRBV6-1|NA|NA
CASTIAQSSYNEQFF
TGTGCCAGCACTATAGCCCAAAGCTCCTACAATGAGCAGTTCTTC
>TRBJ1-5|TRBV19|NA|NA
CASRAPGFNQPQHF
TGTGCCAGTAGGGCCCCAGGGTTCAATCAGCCCCAGCATTTT
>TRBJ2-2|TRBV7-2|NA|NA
CASSLASRTDIGELFF
TGTGCCAGCAGCTTAGCGAGCCGGACGGACATCGGGGAGCTGTTTTTT
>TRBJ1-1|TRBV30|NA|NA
CAGSGMNTEAFF
TGTGCCGGATCAGGGATGAACACTGAAGCTTTCTTT
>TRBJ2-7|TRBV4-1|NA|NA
CASSSIPGDGYEQYF
TGCGCCAGCAGCTCCATCCCAGGGGACGGCTACGAGCAGTACTTC
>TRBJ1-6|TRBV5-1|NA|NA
CASSLGPGLKDSPLHF
TGCGCCAGCAGCCTTGGGCCAGGACTGAAGGATTCACCCCTCCACTTT
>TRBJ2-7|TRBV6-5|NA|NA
CASSRSRGYEQYF
TGTGCCAGCAGTCGATCCCGGGGCTACGAGCAGTACTTC
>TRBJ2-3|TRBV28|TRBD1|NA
CASSPGQGSDTQYF
TGTGCCAGCAGTCCCGGACAGGGATCAGATACGCAGTATTTT
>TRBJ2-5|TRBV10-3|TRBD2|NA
CAISDGGGSQETQYF
TGTGCCATCAGTGACGGGGGGGGGTCGCAAGAGACCCAGTACTTC
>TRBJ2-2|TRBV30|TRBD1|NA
CARQGGLGAGELFF
TGTGCCAGACAGGGGGGGCTTGGCGCCGGGGAGCTGTTTTTT
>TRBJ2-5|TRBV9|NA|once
CASSAQPARGSGETQYF
TGTGCCAGCAGCGCACAACCCGCTCGGGGAAGTGGAGAGACCCAGTACTTC
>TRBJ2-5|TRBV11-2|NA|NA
CASSLDVRIVQETQYF
TGTGCCAGCAGCTTAGATGTGCGGATAGTCCAAGAGACCCAGTACTTC
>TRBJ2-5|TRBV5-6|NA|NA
CASSLTGIQETQYF
TGTGCCAGCAGCCTGACAGGTATCCAAGAGACCCAGTACTTC
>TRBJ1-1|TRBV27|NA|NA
CASRTPLTTEAFF
TGTGCCAGCAGGACACCCCTGACCACTGAAGCTTTCTTT
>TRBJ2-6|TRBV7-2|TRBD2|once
CASSLGAGGLSGANVLTF
TGTGCCAGCAGCTTAGGAGCGGGGGGCCTCTCTGGGGCCAACGTCCTGACTTTC
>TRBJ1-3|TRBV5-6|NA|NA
CASSRGYTIYF
TGTGCCAGCAGCCGGGGTTACACCATATATTTT
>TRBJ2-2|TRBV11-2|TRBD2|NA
CASSFAGGVGELFF
TGTGCCAGCAGCTTTGCGGGGGGTGTCGGGGAGCTGTTTTTT
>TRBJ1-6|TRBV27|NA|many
CASSFLTGLNSPLHF
TGTGCCAGCAGTTTCCTCACAGGGCTCAATTCACCCCTCCACTTT